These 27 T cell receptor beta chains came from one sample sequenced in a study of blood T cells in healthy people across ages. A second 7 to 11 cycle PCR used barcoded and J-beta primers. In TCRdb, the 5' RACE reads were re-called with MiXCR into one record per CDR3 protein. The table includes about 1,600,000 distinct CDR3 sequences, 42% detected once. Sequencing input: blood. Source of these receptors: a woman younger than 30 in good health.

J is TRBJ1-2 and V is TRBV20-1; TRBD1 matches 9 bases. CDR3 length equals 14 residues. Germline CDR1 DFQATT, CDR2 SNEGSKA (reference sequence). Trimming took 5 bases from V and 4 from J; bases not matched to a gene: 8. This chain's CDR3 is CSAWGTGNSYGYTF. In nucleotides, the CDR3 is TGCAGTGCTTGGGGGACAGGGAACTCCTATGGCTACACCTTC.

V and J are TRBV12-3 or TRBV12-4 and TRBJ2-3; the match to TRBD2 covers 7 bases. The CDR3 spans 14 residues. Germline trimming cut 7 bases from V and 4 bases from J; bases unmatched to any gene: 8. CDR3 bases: TGTGCCAGCACTAGGGAGGGCCGGGCAGATACGCAGTATTTT. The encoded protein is CASTREGRADTQYF.

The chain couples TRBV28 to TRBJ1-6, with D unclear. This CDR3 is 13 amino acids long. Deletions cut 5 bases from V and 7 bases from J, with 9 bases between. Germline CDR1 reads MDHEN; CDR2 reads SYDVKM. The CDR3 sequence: CASSLAGNSPLHF. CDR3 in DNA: TGTGCCAGCAGTCTGGCGGGGAATTCACCCCTCCACTTT.

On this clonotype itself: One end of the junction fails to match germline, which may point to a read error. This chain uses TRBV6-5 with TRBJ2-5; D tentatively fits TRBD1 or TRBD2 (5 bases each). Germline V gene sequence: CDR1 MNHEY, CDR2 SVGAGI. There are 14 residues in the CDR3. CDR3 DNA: TGTGCCGGCAGTTATGGGGGAAAGGTGGAGACCCAGTACTTC. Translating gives CAGSYGGKVETQYF.

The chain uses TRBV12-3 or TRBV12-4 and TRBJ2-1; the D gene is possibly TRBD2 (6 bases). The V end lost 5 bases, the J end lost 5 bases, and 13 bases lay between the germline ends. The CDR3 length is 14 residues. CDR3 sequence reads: CASSPGLRHNEQFF. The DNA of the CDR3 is TGTGCCAGCAGTCCGGGACTTCGCCACAATGAGCAGTTCTTC.

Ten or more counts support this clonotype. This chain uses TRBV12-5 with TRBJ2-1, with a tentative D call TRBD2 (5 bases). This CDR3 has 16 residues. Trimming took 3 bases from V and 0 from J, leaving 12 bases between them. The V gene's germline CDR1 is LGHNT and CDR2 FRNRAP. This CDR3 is CASGLRGPSSYNEQFF. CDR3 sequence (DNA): TGTGCTAGTGGTTTAAGAGGGCCGAGCTCCTACAATGAGCAGTTCTTC.

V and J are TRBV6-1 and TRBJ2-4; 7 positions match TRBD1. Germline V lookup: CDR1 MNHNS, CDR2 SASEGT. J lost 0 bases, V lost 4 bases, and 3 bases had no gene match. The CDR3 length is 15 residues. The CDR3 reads CASSATGLAKNIQYF. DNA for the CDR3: TGTGCCAGCAGTGCGACAGGGCTAGCCAAAAACATTCAGTACTTC.

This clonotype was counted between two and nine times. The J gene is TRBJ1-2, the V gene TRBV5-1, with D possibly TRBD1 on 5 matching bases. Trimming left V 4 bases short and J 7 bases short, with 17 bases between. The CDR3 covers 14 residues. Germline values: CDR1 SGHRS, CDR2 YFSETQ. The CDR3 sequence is CASSPGQGEVGYTF. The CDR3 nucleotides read TGCGCCAGCAGCCCGGGCCAGGGAGAAGTTGGCTACACCTTC.

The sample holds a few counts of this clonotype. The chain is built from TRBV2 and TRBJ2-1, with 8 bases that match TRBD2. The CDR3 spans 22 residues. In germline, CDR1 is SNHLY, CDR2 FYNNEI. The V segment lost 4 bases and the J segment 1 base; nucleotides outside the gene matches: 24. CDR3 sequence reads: CASSVTTRRAGGYGGSYNEQFF. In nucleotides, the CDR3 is TGTGCCAGCAGTGTAACCACAAGACGGGCGGGGGGCTACGGTGGTTCCTACAATGAGCAGTTCTTC.

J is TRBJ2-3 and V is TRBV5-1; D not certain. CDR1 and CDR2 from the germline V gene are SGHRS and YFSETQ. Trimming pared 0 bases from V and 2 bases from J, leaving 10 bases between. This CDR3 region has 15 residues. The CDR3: CASSLGEVDTDTQYF. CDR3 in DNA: TGCGCCAGCAGCTTGGGGGAAGTAGACACAGATACGCAGTATTTT.

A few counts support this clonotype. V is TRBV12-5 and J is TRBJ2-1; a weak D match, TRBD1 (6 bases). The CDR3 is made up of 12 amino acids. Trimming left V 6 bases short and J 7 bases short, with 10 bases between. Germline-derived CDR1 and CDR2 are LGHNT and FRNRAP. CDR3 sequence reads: CASGWGQNEQFF. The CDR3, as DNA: TGTGCTAGTGGATGGGGGCAGAATGAGCAGTTCTTC.

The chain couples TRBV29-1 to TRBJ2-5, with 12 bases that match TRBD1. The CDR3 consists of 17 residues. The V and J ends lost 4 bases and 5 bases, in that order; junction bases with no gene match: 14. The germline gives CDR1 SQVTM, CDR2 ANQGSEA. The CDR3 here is CSVGGTGGEEVGETQYF. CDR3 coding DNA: TGCAGCGTTGGAGGGACAGGGGGCGAAGAGGTCGGGGAGACCCAGTACTTC.

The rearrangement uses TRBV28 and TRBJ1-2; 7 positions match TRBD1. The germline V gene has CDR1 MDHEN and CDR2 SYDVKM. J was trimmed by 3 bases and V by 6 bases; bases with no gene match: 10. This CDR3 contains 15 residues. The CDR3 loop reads CASSTGQEPYYGYTF. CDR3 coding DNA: TGTGCCAGCAGCACCGGACAGGAACCTTACTATGGCTACACCTTC.

CDR3 sequence (DNA): TGTGCCAGCTCACCATTATCGGCGGAGGAAGGGATGCGCGGCTACACCTTC. Residues: CASSPLSAEEGMRGYTF. The gene calls are TRBV18 and TRBJ1-2; D uncertain. V dropped 2 bases and J dropped 8 bases, with 24 bases sitting between them. The germline CDR1 and CDR2 sequences are KGHSH and LQKENI. The CDR3 runs to 17 residues.

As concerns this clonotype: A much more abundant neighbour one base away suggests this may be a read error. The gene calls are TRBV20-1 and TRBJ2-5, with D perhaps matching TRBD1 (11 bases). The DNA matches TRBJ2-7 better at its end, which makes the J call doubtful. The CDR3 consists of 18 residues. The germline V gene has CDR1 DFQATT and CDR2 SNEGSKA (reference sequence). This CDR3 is CSAYAGTGGTSDSDEQYF. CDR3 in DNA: TGCAGTGCTTACGCCGGGACAGGGGGGACTAGCGACTCCGACGAGCAGTACTTC.

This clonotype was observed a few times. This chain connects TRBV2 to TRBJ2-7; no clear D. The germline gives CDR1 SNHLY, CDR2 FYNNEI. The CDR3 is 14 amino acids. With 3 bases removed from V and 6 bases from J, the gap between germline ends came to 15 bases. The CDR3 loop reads CASSDGQVVVEQYF. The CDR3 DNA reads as TGTGCCAGCAGTGATGGGCAGGTAGTCGTCGAGCAGTACTTC.

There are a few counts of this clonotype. Here the CDR3 reads CASSPRNLLDRVATEAFF. CDR3 coding DNA: TGTGCCAGCTCACCCCGAAACCTGTTGGACAGGGTTGCGACTGAAGCTTTCTTT. The rearrangement uses TRBV18 and TRBJ1-1; 8 bases fit TRBD1. Trimming removed 3 bases from V and 5 bases from J; junction bases left unmatched: 17. The length of the CDR3 is 18 residues. The germline V gene encodes CDR1 KGHSH and CDR2 LQKENI.

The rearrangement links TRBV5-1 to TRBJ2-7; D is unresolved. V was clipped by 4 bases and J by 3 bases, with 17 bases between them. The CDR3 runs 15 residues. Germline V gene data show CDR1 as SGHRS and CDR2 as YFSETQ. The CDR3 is CASSPQSRANYEQYF. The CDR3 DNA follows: TGCGCCAGCAGCCCCCAATCCCGGGCCAACTACGAGCAGTACTTC.

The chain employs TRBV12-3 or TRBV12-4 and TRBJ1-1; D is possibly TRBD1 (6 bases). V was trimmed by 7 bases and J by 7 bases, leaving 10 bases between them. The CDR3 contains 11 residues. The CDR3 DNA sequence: TGTGCCAGCACTTTGACAGGTGAAGCTTTCTTT. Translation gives CASTLTGEAFF.

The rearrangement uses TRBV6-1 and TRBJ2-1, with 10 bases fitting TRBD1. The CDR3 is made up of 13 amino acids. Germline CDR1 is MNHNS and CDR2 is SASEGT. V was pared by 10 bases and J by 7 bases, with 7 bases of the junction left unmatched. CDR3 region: CATRDRGENEQFF. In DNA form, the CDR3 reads TGTGCCACCCGGGACAGGGGTGAGAATGAGCAGTTCTTC.

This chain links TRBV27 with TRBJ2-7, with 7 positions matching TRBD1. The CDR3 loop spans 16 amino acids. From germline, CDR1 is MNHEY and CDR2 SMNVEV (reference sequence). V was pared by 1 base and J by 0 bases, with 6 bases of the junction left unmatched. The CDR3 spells CASSLFVRGSSYEQYF. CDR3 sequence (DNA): TGTGCCAGCAGTTTATTCGTCAGGGGGTCCTCCTACGAGCAGTACTTC.

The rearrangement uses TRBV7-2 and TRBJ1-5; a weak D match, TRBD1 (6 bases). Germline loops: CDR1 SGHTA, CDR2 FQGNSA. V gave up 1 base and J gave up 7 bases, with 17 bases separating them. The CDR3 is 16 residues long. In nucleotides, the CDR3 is TGTGCCAGCAGCTTAGTAGGTGGGGGGGCGAAACAGCCCCAGCATTTT. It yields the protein CASSLVGGGAKQPQHF.

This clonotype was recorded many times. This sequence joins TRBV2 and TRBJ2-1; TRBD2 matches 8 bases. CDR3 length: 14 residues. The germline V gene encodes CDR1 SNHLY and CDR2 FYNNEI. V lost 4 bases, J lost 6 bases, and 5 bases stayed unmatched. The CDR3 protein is CASSGKAGVNEQFF. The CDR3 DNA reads TGTGCCAGCAGTGGGAAAGCGGGAGTCAATGAGCAGTTCTTC.

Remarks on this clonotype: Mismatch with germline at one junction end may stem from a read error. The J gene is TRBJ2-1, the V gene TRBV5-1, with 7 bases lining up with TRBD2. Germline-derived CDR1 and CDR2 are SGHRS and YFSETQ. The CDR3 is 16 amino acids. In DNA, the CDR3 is TGCGCCGGCAGCTTGGCCCTAGCGGAGGGCGGCAATGAGCAGTTCTTC. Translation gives CAGSLALAEGGNEQFF.

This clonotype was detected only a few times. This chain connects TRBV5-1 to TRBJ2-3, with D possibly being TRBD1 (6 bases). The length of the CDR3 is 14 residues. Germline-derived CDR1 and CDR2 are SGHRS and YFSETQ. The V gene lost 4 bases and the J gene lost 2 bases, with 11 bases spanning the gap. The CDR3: CASSKGTFTDTQYF. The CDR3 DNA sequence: TGCGCCAGCAGCAAGGGGACATTCACAGATACGCAGTATTTT.

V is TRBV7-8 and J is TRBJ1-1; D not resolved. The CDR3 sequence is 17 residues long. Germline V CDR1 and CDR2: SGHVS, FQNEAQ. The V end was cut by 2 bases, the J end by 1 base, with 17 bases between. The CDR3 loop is CASSLYSWSTSNTEAFF. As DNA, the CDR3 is TGTGCCAGCAGCTTATATAGTTGGTCTACTTCGAACACTGAAGCTTTCTTT.

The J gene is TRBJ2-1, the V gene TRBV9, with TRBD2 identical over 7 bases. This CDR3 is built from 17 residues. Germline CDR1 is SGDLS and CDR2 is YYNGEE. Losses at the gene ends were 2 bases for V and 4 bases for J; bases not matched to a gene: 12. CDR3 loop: CASSVGLVGEGYNEQFF. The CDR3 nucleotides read TGTGCCAGCAGCGTCGGACTAGTGGGAGAAGGGTACAATGAGCAGTTCTTC. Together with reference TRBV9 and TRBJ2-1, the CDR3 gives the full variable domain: DSGVTQTPKHLITATGQRVTLRCSPRSGDLSVYWYQQSLDQGLQFLIQYYNGEERAKGNILERFSAQQFPDLHSELNLSSLELGDSALYFCASSVGLVGEGYNEQFFGPGTRLTVL.